This T cell receptor (beta chain) was identified in a study of T cells in tuberculosis. Regarding time point: new active TB diagnosis, blood taken before or within 7 days of starting treatment. Sequencing was performed with immunoSEQ multiplex PCR; in TCRdb, only in-frame clones are kept and a portion is missing. The sample carries roughly 30,000 clones, 86% recorded once. Germline V lookup: CDR1 SEHNR, CDR2 FQNEAQ (reference sequence). CDR3 length: 11 amino acids. V lost 11 bases, J lost 4 bases, and 10 bases lay in between. The TCR comes from an adult with tuberculosis. Sequenced material: PBMCs, taken at tuberculosis diagnosis. The rearrangement uses TRBV7-9 and TRBJ2-3; D not resolved. The CDR3 sequence is CALQWADTQYF. The DNA of the CDR3 is TGTGCCTTACAGTGGGCAGATACGCAGTATTTT.